Listed here are 13 T cell receptor beta chains from one sample, sequenced in a study of control samples from healthy donors and cancer patients. The data were produced by immunoSEQ multiplex PCR, yet TCRdb's version contains in-frame clones alone and is incomplete. The table shows 350,000 to 450,000 clones, with 90% occurring only once. Sequencing input: PBMCs. These receptors were taken from a man aged 35 to 55 with head and neck cancer.

This clone was counted once. It is unclear where the CDR3 begins or ends on the DNA, so no DNA is shown, and the CDR3 is as TCRdb lists it. The rearrangement joins TRBV21-1 to TRBJ1-1; the D call in the table, TRBD1, was not verified against the DNA. TRBV21-1 is noted as a pseudogene. Counting both end residues, the CDR3 totals 18 amino acids. CDR3 sequence: CASSKGVSVGQGNTEAFF.

V gene TRBV9 combines with J gene TRBJ2-3, with 11 bases identical to TRBD2. This CDR3 is 17 amino acids long. The trim removed 3 bases at V and 3 bases at J, leaving 9 bases unmatched. Per the germline V gene, CDR1 is SGDLS and CDR2 is YYNGEE. The CDR3 nucleotides read TGTGCCAGCAGCGCGCTACCTAGCGGGGGGAATACAGATACGCAGTATTTT. It encodes CASSALPSGGNTDTQYF. The variable domain in full, completed from reference TRBV9 and TRBJ2-3, reads DSGVTQTPKHLITATGQRVTLRCSPRSGDLSVYWYQQSLDQGLQFLIQYYNGEERAKGNILERFSAQQFPDLHSELNLSSLELGDSALYFCASSALPSGGNTDTQYFGPGTRLTVL.

The gene calls are TRBV27 and TRBJ2-1; 7 bases fit TRBD2. The V segment lost 5 bases and the J segment 8 bases; nucleotides outside the gene matches: 3. The CDR3 runs 12 residues. Looked up from germline, CDR1 is MNHEY and CDR2 is SMNVEV (reference sequence). In DNA form, the CDR3 reads TGTGCCAGCAGTCGACTAGCACATGAGCAGTTCTTC. This encodes CASSRLAHEQFF.

This clone has only one observation. The chain combines TRBV6-1 with TRBJ2-3; D may match TRBD1 or TRBD2 (6 bases each). V was clipped by 1 base and J by 5 bases, with 13 bases between them. Germline lookup yields CDR1 MNHNS and CDR2 SASEGT. The CDR3 contains 15 residues. The CDR3 region is CASSEVRGAGDTQYF. CDR3 nucleotides: TGTGCCAGCAGTGAAGTGAGGGGGGCAGGAGATACGCAGTATTTT.

V is TRBV30 and J is TRBJ1-1; 7 bases line up with TRBD1. The CDR3 is 15 residues long. V dropped 8 bases and J dropped 2; count of bases not matched to a gene: 14. Looked up from germline, CDR1 is GTSNPN and CDR2 is SVGIG (reference sequence). CDR3: CARQTGRRSNTEAFF. The DNA for the CDR3 is TGTGCCCGACAGACAGGGCGTAGAAGCAACACTGAAGCTTTCTTT.

J is TRBJ2-7 and V is TRBV5-1; D remains unclear. This CDR3 contains 14 residues. Germline CDR1 is SGHRS and CDR2 is YFSETQ. V lost 0 bases to trimming and J lost 1 base, with 8 bases between them. The CDR3, as DNA: TGCGCCAGCAGCTTGGGGAAGGGTTCCTACGAGCAGTACTTC. Translation: CASSLGKGSYEQYF.

In the case of this clone: The sample has other DNA sequences that encode this CDR3 too. This chain joins TRBV6-5 and TRBJ1-5, with D unclear. The CDR3 spans 15 residues. Germline V gene sequence: CDR1 MNHEY, CDR2 SVGAGI. V lost 0 bases and J lost 1, with 7 bases in between. The CDR3 spells CASSYSGVSNQPQHF. Written as DNA, the CDR3 is TGTGCCAGCAGTTACTCCGGGGTAAGCAATCAGCCCCAGCATTTT.

This clone showed up just once. The CDR3 nucleotides are TGTGCCAGCAGCTTGGCGCTAGCAGGAGCAGATACGCAGTATTTT. Protein: CASSLALAGADTQYF. The chain combines TRBV11-2 with TRBJ2-3, with D tentatively TRBD2 (5 bases). The length of the CDR3 is 15 residues. Per the germline V gene, CDR1 is SGHAT and CDR2 is FQNNGV. The germline V and J ends were trimmed by 3 bases and 4 bases, with 14 bases remaining between them.

The chain is built from TRBV6-6 and TRBJ2-7; 8 nucleotides match TRBD2. This CDR3 has 14 amino acids. CDR1 and CDR2 (germline): MNHNY, SVGAGI (reference sequence). The V segment lost 6 bases and the J segment 4 bases; nucleotides outside the gene matches: 8. The CDR3 DNA reads as TGTGCCAGCAGCCCGGGACTAGGGAGATACGAGCAGTACTTC. It codes for CASSPGLGRYEQYF.

The V and J genes are TRBV11-2 and TRBJ1-4; a possible D gene is TRBD1 (5 bases). V lost 5 bases to trimming and J lost 12 bases, with 16 bases between them. CDR3 size: 13 residues. Germline V gene lookup returns CDR1 SGHAT and CDR2 FQNNGV. In nucleotides, the CDR3 is TGTGCCAGCAGCGCCGTAGGAGGGACGGAACTGTTTTTT. Encoded protein: CASSAVGGTELFF.

The rearrangement uses TRBV30 and TRBJ1-2; no definite D call. CDR1 and CDR2 (germline): GTSNPN, SVGIG (reference sequence). Trimming took off 0 bases at V and 2 bases at J, with 7 bases between the two ends. The CDR3 loop spans 13 amino acids. CDR3 DNA sequence: TGTGCCTGGAGTGTAACCTCGAACTATGGCTACACCTTC. It specifies CAWSVTSNYGYTF.

The genes are TRBV11-2 and TRBJ1-1, with D perhaps TRBD1 (6 bases). Germline CDR1 and CDR2: SGHAT and FQNNGV. The CDR3 extends over 15 amino acids. V lost 4 bases, J lost 1 base, and 13 bases lay in between. CDR3 in amino acids: CASSSLQGRNTEAFF. Here the CDR3 DNA reads TGTGCCAGCAGCTCACTGCAGGGGAGGAACACTGAAGCTTTCTTT.

The V and J genes are TRBV7-8 and TRBJ2-1, with 10 positions matching TRBD2. V shed 3 bases, J shed 0 bases, and the junction held 5 bases outside the gene matches. The germline V gene has CDR1 SGHVS and CDR2 FQNEAQ. This CDR3 region has 17 residues. CDR3 sequence reads: CASSLLAGASSYNEQFF. CDR3 sequence (DNA): TGTGCCAGCAGCTTGCTAGCGGGGGCCAGCTCCTACAATGAGCAGTTCTTC. Supplemented by reference TRBV7-8 and TRBJ2-1, the full variable domain reads GAGVSQSPRYKVAKRGQDVALRCDPISGHVSLFWYQQALGQGPEFLTYFQNEAQLDKSGLPSDRFFAERPEGSVSTLKIQRTQQEDSAVYLCASSLLAGASSYNEQFFGPGTRLTVL.